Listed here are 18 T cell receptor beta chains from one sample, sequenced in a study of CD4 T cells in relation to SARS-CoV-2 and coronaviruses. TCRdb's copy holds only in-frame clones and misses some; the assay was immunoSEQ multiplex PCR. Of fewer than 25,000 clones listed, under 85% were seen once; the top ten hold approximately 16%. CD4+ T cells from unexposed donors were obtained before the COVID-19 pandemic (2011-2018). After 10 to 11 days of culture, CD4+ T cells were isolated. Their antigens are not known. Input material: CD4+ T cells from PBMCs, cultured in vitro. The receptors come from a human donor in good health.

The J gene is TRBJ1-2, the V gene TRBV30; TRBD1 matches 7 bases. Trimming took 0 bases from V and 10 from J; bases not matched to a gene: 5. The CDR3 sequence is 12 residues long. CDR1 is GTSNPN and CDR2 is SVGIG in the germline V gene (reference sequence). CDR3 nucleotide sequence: TGTGCCTGGAGTGTGGGACAGAAAGCCTACACCTTC. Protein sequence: CAWSVGQKAYTF.

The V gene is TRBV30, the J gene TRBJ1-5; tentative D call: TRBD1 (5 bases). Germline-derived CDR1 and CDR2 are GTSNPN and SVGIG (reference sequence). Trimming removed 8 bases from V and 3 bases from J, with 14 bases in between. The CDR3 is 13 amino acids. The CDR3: CALNRGSNQPQHF. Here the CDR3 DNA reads TGTGCCCTGAATCGGGGCTCCAATCAGCCCCAGCATTTT.

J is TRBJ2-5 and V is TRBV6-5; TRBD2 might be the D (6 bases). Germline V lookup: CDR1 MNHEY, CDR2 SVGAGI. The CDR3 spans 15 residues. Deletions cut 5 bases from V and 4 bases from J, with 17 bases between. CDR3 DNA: TGTGCCAGCAGTAAACGTGGGAAGGAGGGAGAGACCCAGTACTTC. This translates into CASSKRGKEGETQYF.

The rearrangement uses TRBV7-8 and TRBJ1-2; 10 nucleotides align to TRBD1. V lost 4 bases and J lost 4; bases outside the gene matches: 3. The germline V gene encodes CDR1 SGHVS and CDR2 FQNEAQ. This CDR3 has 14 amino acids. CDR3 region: CASSSGTGAYGYTF. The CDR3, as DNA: TGTGCCAGCAGCTCCGGGACAGGGGCCTATGGCTACACCTTC.

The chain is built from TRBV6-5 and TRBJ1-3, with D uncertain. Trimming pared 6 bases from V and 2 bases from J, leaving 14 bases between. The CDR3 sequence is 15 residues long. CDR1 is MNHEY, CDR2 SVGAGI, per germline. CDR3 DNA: TGTGCCAGCAGCTTACGGACGAACCCTGGAAACACCATATATTTT. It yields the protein CASSLRTNPGNTIYF.

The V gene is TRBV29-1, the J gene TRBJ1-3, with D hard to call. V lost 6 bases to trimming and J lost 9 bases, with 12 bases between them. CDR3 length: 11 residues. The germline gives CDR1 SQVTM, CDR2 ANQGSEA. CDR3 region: CSVYDRPTIYF. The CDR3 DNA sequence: TGCAGCGTCTACGACCGCCCCACCATATATTTT. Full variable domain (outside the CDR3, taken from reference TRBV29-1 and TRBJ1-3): SAVISQKPSRDICQRGTSLTIQCQVDSQVTMMFWYRQQPGQSLTLIATANQGSEATYESGFVIDKFPISRPNLTFSTLTVSNMSPEDSSIYLCSVYDRPTIYFGEGSWLTVV.

Here the CDR3 reads CASAFGAGYNEQFF. In DNA form, the CDR3 reads TGTGCCAGCGCCTTCGGGGCGGGTTACAATGAGCAGTTCTTC. The gene calls are TRBV9 and TRBJ2-1, with D perhaps given as TRBD1 or TRBD2 (5 bases each). There are 14 residues in the CDR3. Trimming pared 7 bases from V and 4 bases from J, leaving 15 bases between. Germline values: CDR1 SGDLS, CDR2 YYNGEE.

CDR3 nucleotide sequence: TGCAGCGTTGAAACGGGGCGTGGGGCCAACGTCCTGACTTTC. This gives the protein CSVETGRGANVLTF. This rearrangement joins TRBV29-1 to TRBJ2-6; D tentatively fits TRBD1 or TRBD2 (5 bases each). Trimming removed 2 bases from V and 3 bases from J, with 8 bases in between. Germline values: CDR1 SQVTM, CDR2 ANQGSEA. The CDR3 is made up of 14 amino acids.

CDR3 sequence reads: CAIASPGANVLTF. CDR3 coding DNA: TGTGCCATCGCGTCCCCTGGGGCCAACGTCCTGACTTTC. V gene TRBV24-1 combines with J gene TRBJ2-6; D gene ambiguous. CDR3 size: 13 residues. CDR1 and CDR2 (germline): KGHDR, SFDVKD. Trimming left V 11 bases short and J 2 bases short, with 9 bases between.

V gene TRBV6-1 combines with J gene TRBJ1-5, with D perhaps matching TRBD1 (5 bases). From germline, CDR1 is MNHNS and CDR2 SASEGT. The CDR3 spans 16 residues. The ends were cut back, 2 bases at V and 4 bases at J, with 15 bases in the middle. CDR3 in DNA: TGTGCCAGCAGTGAATGGGTGGGGACTGCTAATCAGCCCCAGCATTTT. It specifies CASSEWVGTANQPQHF.

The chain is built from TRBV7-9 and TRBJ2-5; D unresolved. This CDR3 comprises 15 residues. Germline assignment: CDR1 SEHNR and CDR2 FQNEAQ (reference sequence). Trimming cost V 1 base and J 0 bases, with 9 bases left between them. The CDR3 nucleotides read TGTGCCAGCAGCTTAGGCAACGCGTACCAAGAGACCCAGTACTTC. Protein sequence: CASSLGNAYQETQYF.

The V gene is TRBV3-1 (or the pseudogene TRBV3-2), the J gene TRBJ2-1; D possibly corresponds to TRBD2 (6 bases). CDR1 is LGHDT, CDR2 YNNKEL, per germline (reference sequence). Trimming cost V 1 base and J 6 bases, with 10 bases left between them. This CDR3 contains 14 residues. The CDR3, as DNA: TGTGCCAGCAGCCAAGTGGGGGGAGGCAATGAGCAGTTCTTC. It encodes CASSQVGGGNEQFF.

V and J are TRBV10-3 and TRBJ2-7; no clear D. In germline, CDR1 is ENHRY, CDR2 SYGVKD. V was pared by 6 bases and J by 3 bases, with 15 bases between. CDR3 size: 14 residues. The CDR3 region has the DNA TGTGCCATCAGATCAGACGGACCACTCTACGAGCAGTACTTC. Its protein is CAIRSDGPLYEQYF.

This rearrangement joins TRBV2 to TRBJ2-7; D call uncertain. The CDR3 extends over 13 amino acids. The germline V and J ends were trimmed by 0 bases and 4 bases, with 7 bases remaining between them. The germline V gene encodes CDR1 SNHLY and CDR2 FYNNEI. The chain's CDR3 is CASSEALGYEQYF. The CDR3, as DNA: TGTGCCAGCAGTGAAGCGCTGGGGTACGAGCAGTACTTC.

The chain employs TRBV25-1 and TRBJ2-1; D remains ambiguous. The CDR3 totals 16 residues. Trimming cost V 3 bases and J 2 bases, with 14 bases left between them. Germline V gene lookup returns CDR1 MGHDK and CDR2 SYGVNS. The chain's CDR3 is CASSELGDTTYNEQFF. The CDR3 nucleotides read TGTGCCAGCAGTGAGTTAGGAGATACAACCTACAATGAGCAGTTCTTC.

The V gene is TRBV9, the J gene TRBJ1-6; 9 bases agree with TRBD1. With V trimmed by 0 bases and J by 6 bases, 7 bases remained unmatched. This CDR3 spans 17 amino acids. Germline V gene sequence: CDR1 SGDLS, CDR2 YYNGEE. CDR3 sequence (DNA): TGTGCCAGCAGCGTAGCCTCTATGGGACAGGGTAATTCACCCCTCCACTTT. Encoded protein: CASSVASMGQGNSPLHF.

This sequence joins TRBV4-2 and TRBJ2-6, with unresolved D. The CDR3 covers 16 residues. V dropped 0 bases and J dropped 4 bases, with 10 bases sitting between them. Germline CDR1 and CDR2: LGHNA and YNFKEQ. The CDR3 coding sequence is TGTGCCAGCAGCCAAGAGTCGAATAGGGGGGCCAACGTCCTGACTTTC. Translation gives CASSQESNRGANVLTF.

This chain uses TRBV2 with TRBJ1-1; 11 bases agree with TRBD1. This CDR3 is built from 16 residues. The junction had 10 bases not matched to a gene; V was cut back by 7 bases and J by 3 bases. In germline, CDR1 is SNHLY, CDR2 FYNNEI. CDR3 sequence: CASTSDRGRLDTEAFF. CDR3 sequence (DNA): TGTGCCAGCACCTCGGACAGGGGGCGCTTGGACACTGAAGCTTTCTTT.